This T cell receptor (beta chain) emerged from a study of T cell responses to AZD1222 COVID-19 vaccine. Broader study findings: Clonal diversity was possibly underestimated, and the donors were mostly white British, with more females.

The CDR3 totals 16 residues. The V gene's germline CDR1 is LNHDA and CDR2 SQIVND (reference sequence). Trimming removed 5 bases from V and 0 bases from J; junction bases left unmatched: 7. Concerning this clone: Its antigen remains unidentified.

Profiled with immunoSEQ multiplex PCR; TCRdb holds only in-frame clones, not every one. The table includes 150,000 to 200,000 clones, over 80% detected once. The chain employs TRBV19 and TRBJ1-3, with 7 bases matching TRBD1. The source material was peripheral blood, sampled on day 0 of MenACWY control vaccination. The clonotype was recovered from an adult in good health. CDR3 sequence: CASSRQGGDSGNTIYF. The CDR3 bases are TGTGCCAGTAGTCGACAGGGAGGCGACTCTGGAAACACCATATATTTT.